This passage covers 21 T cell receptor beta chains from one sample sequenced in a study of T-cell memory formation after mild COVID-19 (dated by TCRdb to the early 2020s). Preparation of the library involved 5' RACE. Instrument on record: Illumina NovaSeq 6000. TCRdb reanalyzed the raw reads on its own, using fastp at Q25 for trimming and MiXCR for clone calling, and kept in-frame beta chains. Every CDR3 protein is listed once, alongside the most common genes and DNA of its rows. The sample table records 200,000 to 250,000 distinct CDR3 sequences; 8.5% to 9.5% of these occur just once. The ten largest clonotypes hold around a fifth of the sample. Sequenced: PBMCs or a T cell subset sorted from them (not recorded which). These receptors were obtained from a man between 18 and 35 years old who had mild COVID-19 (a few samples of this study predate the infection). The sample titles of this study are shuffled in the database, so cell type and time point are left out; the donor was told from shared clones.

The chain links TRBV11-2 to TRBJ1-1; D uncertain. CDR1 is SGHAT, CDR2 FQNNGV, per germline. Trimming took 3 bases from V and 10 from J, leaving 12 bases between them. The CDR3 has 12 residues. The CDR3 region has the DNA TGTGCCAGCAGCTTGATAGTCGGAAGAGCTTTCTTT. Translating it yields CASSLIVGRAFF.

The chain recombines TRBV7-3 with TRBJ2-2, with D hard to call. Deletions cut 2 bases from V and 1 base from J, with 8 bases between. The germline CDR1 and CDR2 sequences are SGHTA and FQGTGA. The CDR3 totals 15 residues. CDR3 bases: TGTGCCAGCAGCTTAGTCACGGGGAACACCGGGGAGCTGTTTTTT. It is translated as CASSLVTGNTGELFF.

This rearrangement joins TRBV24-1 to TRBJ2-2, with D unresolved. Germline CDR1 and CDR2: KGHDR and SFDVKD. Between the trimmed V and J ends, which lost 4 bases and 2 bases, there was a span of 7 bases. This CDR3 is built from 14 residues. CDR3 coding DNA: TGTGCCACCAGTGAATCCACAAACACCGGGGAGCTGTTTTTT. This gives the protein CATSESTNTGELFF.

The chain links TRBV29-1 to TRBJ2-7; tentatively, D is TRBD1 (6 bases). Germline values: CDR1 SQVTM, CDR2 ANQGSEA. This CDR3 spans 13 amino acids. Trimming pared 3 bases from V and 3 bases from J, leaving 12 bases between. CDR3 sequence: CSVEPGENYEQYF. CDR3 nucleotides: TGCAGCGTTGAGCCAGGGGAAAACTACGAGCAGTACTTC.

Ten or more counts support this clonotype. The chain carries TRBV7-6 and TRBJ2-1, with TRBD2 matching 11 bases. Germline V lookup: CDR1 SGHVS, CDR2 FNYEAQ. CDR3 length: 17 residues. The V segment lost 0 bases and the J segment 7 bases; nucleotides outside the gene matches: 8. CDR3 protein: CASSLAPASGGKNEQFF. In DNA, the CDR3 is TGTGCCAGCAGCTTAGCGCCGGCTAGCGGGGGGAAGAATGAGCAGTTCTTC.

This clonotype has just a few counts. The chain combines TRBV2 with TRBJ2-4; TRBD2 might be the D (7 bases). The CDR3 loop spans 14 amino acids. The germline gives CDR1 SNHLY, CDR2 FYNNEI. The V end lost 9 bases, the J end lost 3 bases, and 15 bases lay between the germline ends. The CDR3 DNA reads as TGTGCCAGGAGCGGGGACATGGGCAAAAACATTCAGTACTTC. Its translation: CARSGDMGKNIQYF.

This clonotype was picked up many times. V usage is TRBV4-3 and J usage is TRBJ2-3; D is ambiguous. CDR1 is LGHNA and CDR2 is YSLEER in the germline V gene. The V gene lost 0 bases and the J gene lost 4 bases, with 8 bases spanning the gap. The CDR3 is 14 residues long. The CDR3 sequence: CASSQDKRPDTQYF. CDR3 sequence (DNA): TGCGCCAGCAGCCAAGATAAGAGGCCAGATACGCAGTATTTT.

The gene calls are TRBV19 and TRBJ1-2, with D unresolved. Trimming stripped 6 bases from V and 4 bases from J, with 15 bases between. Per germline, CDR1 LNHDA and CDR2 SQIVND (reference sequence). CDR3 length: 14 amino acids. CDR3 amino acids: CASRPGGRIYGYTF. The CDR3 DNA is TGTGCCAGTAGGCCCGGAGGCAGAATCTATGGCTACACCTTC.

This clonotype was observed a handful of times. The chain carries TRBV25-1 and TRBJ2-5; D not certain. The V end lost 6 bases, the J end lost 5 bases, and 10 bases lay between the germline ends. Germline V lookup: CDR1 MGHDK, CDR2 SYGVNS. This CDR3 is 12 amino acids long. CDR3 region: CASSASLETQYF. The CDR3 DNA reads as TGTGCCAGCAGCGCGAGTTTGGAGACCCAGTACTTC.

The CDR3 region has the DNA TGTGCCAGCAGTTCCGACAGGGCCCCCTACGAGCAGTACGTC. This gives the protein CASSSDRAPYEQYV. The chain uses TRBV6-6 and TRBJ2-7; 7 bases line up with TRBD1. This CDR3 contains 14 residues. Trimming cost V 4 bases and J 2 bases; bases outside gene matches: 5. Germline CDR1 MNHNY, CDR2 SVGAGI (reference sequence).

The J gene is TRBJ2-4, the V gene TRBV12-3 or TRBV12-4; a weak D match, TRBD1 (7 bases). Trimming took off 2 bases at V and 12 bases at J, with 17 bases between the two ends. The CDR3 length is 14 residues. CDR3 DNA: TGTGCCAGCAGTTTACGACGGGGCAGGGGGGCTCAGTACTTC. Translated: CASSLRRGRGAQYF.

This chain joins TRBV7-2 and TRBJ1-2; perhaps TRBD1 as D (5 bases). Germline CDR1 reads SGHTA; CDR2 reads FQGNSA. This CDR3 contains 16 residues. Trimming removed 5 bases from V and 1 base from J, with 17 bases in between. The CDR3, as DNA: TGTGCCAGCAGCCCTGACGGGTGGGACTTTAACTATGGCTACACCTTC. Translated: CASSPDGWDFNYGYTF.

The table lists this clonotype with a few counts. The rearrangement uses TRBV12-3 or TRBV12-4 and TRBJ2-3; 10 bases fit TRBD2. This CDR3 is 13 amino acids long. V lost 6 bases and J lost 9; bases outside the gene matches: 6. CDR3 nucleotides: TGTGCCAGCAGGCGAAGAGCGGGGGGGACGCAGTATTTT. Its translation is CASRRRAGGTQYF.

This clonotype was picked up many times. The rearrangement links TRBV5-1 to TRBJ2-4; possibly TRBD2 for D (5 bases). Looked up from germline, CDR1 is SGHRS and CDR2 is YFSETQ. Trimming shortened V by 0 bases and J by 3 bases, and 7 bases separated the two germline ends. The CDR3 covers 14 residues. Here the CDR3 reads CASSLVAGKNIQYF. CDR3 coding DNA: TGCGCCAGCAGCTTGGTGGCGGGCAAAAACATTCAGTACTTC.

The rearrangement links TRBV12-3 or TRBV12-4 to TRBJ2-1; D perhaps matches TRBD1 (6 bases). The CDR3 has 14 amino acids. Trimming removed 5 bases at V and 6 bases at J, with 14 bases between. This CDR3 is CASSQTGYPNEQFF. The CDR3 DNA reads TGTGCCAGCAGTCAGACAGGATACCCCAATGAGCAGTTCTTC.

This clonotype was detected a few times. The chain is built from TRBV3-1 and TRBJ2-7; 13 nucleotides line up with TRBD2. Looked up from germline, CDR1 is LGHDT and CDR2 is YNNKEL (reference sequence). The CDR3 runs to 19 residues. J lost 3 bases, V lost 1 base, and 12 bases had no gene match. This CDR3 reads CASSQVIMGLAGTRYEQYF. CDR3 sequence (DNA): TGTGCCAGCAGCCAAGTGATCATGGGACTAGCGGGGACTCGCTACGAGCAGTACTTC.

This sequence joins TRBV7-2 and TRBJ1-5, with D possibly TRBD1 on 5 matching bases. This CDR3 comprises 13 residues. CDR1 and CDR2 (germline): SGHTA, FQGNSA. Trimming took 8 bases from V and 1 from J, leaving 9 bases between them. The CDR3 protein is CASGRQSNQPQHF. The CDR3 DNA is TGTGCCAGCGGCAGACAGAGCAATCAGCCCCAGCATTTT.

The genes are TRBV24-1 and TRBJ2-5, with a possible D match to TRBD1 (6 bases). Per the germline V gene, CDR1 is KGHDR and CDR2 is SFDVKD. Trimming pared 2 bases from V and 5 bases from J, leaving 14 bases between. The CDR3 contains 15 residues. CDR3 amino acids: CATSDSQDSKETQYF. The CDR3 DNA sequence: TGTGCCACCAGTGATTCTCAGGACAGTAAGGAGACCCAGTACTTC.

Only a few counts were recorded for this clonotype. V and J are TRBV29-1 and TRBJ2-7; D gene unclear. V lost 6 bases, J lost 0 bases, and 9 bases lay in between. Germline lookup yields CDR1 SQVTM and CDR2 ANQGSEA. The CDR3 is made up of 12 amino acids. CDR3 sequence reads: CSVPVSSYEQYF. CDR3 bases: TGCAGCGTACCGGTGAGCTCCTACGAGCAGTACTTC.

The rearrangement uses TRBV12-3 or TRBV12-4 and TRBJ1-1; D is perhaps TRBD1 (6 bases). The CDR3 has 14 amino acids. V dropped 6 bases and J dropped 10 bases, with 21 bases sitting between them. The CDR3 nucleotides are TGTGCCAGCAGCAACTACGGGACAATGTTTCTAGCTTTCTTT. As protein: CASSNYGTMFLAFF.

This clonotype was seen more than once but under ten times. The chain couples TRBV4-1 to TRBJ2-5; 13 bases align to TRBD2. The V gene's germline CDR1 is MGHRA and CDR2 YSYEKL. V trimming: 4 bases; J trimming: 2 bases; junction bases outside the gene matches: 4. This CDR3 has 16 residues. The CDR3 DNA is TGCGCCAGCAGCCTGAGGACTAGCGGGGGTCAAGAGACCCAGTACTTC. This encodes CASSLRTSGGQETQYF.